Listed below are T cell receptor beta chains from one sample, sequenced in a study of OX40 agonist ivuxolimab in advanced cancers. The table came from immunoSEQ multiplex PCR; TCRdb's copy has only in-frame clones and leaves some out. The sample consists of tens of thousands of clones, 75% to 90% of them appearing once. The starting material was CD4+ or CD8+ T cells sorted from blood, obtained in a trial of the OX40 agonist ivuxolimab. The source is an adult with an advanced solid tumor such as melanoma, head and neck, liver or kidney cancer. Both conserved end residues are part of each CDR3. The order of the fields is J gene, clone size, D gene, V gene, CDR3 DNA, CDR3 protein. The D gene is left open where the match is weak. Clone size, where shown, is once, few, many, or a class for clones that have expanded.

>TRBJ1-5|medium-sized|TRBD1|TRBV7-3
TGTGCCAGCAGCCAGACAGGGGGCAATCAGCCCCAGCATTTT
CASSQTGGNQPQHF
>TRBJ1-4|NA|NA|TRBV18
TGTGCCAGCTCGGGACCCAATGAAAAACTGTTTTTT
CASSGPNEKLFF
>TRBJ2-7|NA|NA|TRBV7-2
TGTGCCAGCAGCTCCGGAGGGGGGCCGTATGAGCAGTACTTC
CASSSGGGPYEQYF
>TRBJ1-2|few|NA|TRBV5-4
TGTGCCAGCAGCTCACCTCCAGACAGAATCTATGGCTACACCTTC
CASSSPPDRIYGYTF
>TRBJ2-2|NA|TRBD2|TRBV5-1
TGCGCCAGCAGCTTGGGGGCGCTAGCGGGGCACACCGGGGAGCTGTTTTTT
CASSLGALAGHTGELFF
>TRBJ2-7|once|TRBD1|TRBV11-2
TGTGCCAGCAGCCGAGACAGGGGTTTGCCTTACTACGAGCAGTACTTC
CASSRDRGLPYYEQYF
>TRBJ2-7|NA|NA|TRBV4-1
TGCGCCAGCAGCCAAGGGCGGGGAGCGGGACAAATGCTTGAGCAGTACTTC
CASSQGRGAGQMLEQYF
>TRBJ2-1|NA|NA|TRBV9
TGTGCCAGCAGCGTACGAAACCGGGATGAGCAGTTCTTC
CASSVRNRDEQFF
>TRBJ2-1|NA|NA|TRBV4-1
TGCGCCAGCAGCTATGGTCGGGGGGCGACCTACAATGAGCAGTTCTTC
CASSYGRGATYNEQFF
>TRBJ2-5|NA|NA|TRBV19
TGTGCCAGTAGTATGGGGGCCCCCGAGACCCAGTACTTC
CASSMGAPETQYF
>TRBJ2-4|once|TRBD1|TRBV10-3
TGTGCCATCAGTGAGTGGGACAGGTTGGGAGTTAAGTACTTC
CAISEWDRLGVKYF
>TRBJ2-1|NA|TRBD2|TRBV11-3
TGTGCCAGCAGCTTAGTTTTAGCGGGAGTGAGCTCCTACAATGAGCAGTTCTTC
CASSLVLAGVSSYNEQFF
>TRBJ2-1|NA|NA|TRBV15
TGTGCCACCAGCAGAGATAAGAGGGCAGCGCGATACAATGAGCAGTTCTTC
CATSRDKRAARYNEQFF
>TRBJ2-7|NA|NA|TRBV7-2
TGTGCCAGCAGCTTCTCCCCCGCAGGGGAGGGCGAGCAGTACTTC
CASSFSPAGEGEQYF
>TRBJ2-1|NA|TRBD2|TRBV29-1
TGCAGCGTTGAAGTAACTAGCGGGCTAGAGCAGTTCTTC
CSVEVTSGLEQFF
>TRBJ1-3|NA|NA|TRBV18
TGTGCCAGCTCACCACGCTTGCCTCAGGGCCCATACTCTGGAAACACCATATATTTT
CASSPRLPQGPYSGNTIYF
>TRBJ1-4|NA|NA|TRBV13
TGTGCCAGCAGCCATAGGGCCGGGACAACATATGAAAAACTGTTTTTT
CASSHRAGTTYEKLFF
>TRBJ2-5|NA|NA|TRBV28
TGTGCCAGCAGTTTAGGGGGGCGGGCTAGCGCCCGACCCCAGTACTTC
CASSLGGRASARPQYF
>TRBJ2-7|NA|TRBD2|TRBV11-2
TGTGCCAGCAGCTGGACTAGCGGGCATCCCTACGAGCAGTACTTC
CASSWTSGHPYEQYF
>TRBJ2-3|NA|NA|TRBV9
TGTGCCAGCAGCGTAGAAAACGGGGATACGCAGTATTTT
CASSVENGDTQYF
>TRBJ1-3|NA|NA|TRBV11-2
TGTGCCAGCAGCTTAGATCGCCTCCTTCCTGGAAACACCATATATTTT
CASSLDRLLPGNTIYF
>TRBJ2-2|NA|NA|TRBV19
TGTGCCAGTAGTATGGCGACACAAAACACCGGGGAGCTGTTTTTT
CASSMATQNTGELFF
>TRBJ1-4|NA|NA|TRBV5-1
TGCGCCAGCAGCTTGGCGGCAGGCGCTAATGAAAAACTGTTTTTT
CASSLAAGANEKLFF
>TRBJ1-1|few|NA|TRBV2
TGTGCCAGCGGTCCTACGAACGCTGAAGCTTTCTTT
CASGPTNAEAFF
>TRBJ1-1|NA|NA|TRBV5-4
TGTGCCAGCAGCCCCCCCGGGCCGTCGTTGAACACTGAAGCTTTCTTT
CASSPPGPSLNTEAFF
>TRBJ2-7|NA|TRBD1|TRBV7-6
TGTGCCAGCAACAATTGCGAGACAGGGAATTGCGAGCAGTACTTC
CASNNCETGNCEQYF
>TRBJ1-2|NA|NA|TRBV4-1
TGCGCCAGCAGCCAAGATTACAGCCACTACTATGGCTACACCTTC
CASSQDYSHYYGYTF
>TRBJ2-7|NA|NA|TRBV4-2
TGTGCCAGCAGCCGAGGAGGGCAGACTACCTACGAGCAGTACTTC
CASSRGGQTTYEQYF
>TRBJ1-2|NA|NA|TRBV7-2
TGTGCCAGCAGCTTATCGGCGTTAGCTAACTATGGCTACACCTTC
CASSLSALANYGYTF
>TRBJ2-5|NA|NA|TRBV6-1
TGTGCCAGCAGTGAAGAAGTGTGGACGACCCAGTACTTC
CASSEEVWTTQYF
>TRBJ2-5|NA|NA|TRBV7-6
TGTGCCAGCAGCTTAATGTCAGGAGGGAACCAAGAGACCCAGTACTTC
CASSLMSGGNQETQYF
>TRBJ2-7|few|NA|TRBV11-2
TGTGCCAGCAGCCCCCAGAGAGCAGAGCAGTACTTC
CASSPQRAEQYF
>TRBJ2-2|once|NA|TRBV2
TGTGCCGGGCGAGCAGGGAACACCGGGGAGCTGTTTTTT
CAGRAGNTGELFF
>TRBJ2-7|NA|NA|TRBV5-1
TGCGCCAGCAGCTTGCCTACCTACGAGCAGTACTTC
CASSLPTYEQYF
>TRBJ1-5|NA|NA|TRBV30
TGTGCCTGGAGTCTGGGGGGAGGTCAGCCCCAGCATTTT
CAWSLGGGQPQHF
>TRBJ2-2|once|NA|TRBV9
TGTGCCAGCAGCGTAGCGGCCACCGGGGAGCTGTTTTTT
CASSVAATGELFF
>TRBJ2-7|NA|TRBD2|TRBV27
TGTGCCAGCAGTCCTAATTCCGGCGGGAGTAGTTACGAGCAGTACTTC
CASSPNSGGSSYEQYF
>TRBJ2-3|NA|TRBD2|TRBV6-1
TGTGCCAGCAGTGAACTAGCGGGAGGCCGATCCACAGATACGCAGTATTTT
CASSELAGGRSTDTQYF
>TRBJ1-6|NA|NA|TRBV15
TGTGCCACCAGCAGAGACCTCGGCCTTAATTCACCCCTCCACTTT
CATSRDLGLNSPLHF
>TRBJ2-7|NA|NA|TRBV5-1
TGCGCCAGCAGCTTGGGAGGACTAAACTCTGGGTGGTACTTC
CASSLGGLNSGWYF
>TRBJ2-5|NA|TRBD2|TRBV6-1
TGTGCCAGCAGTGCAGCGGGAGGCCAAGAGACCCAGTACTTC
CASSAAGGQETQYF
>TRBJ1-3|NA|NA|TRBV4-1
TGCGCCAGCAGCCAAGATTCTCGAGGCTCCTCTGGAAACACCATATATTTT
CASSQDSRGSSGNTIYF
>TRBJ2-7|NA|TRBD2|TRBV19
TGTGCCAGTAGTATAGATTTGCTAGCGGGGGACTACGAGCAGTACTTC
CASSIDLLAGDYEQYF
>TRBJ2-7|NA|TRBD1|TRBV18
TGTGCCAGCTCACCAGGTCAGAGGACAGGGGACGAGCAGTACTTC
CASSPGQRTGDEQYF
>TRBJ1-1|NA|TRBD1|TRBV10-3
TGTGCCATCAGCGCACAGGGGAAGAACACTGAAGCTTTCTTT
CAISAQGKNTEAFF
>TRBJ2-5|NA|NA|TRBV6-1
TGTGCCAGCAGCGAATATGGGGTCCAAGAGACCCAGTACTTC
CASSEYGVQETQYF
>TRBJ2-5|NA|NA|TRBV11-3
TGTGCCAGCAGCTTAGTCGCGGGACTGAGCCAGTACTTC
CASSLVAGLSQYF
>TRBJ2-3|NA|NA|TRBV5-1
TGCGCCAGCAGCTTGAGGACCCAAACAGATACGCAGTATTTT
CASSLRTQTDTQYF
>TRBJ2-1|few|NA|TRBV7-9
TGTGCCAGCAGCCTAGCTGGTACCAGGGATGAGCAGTTCTTC
CASSLAGTRDEQFF
>TRBJ1-3|NA|NA|TRBV13
TGTGCCAGCAGCCTCAACACCGGGGGTGGAAACACCATATATTTT
CASSLNTGGGNTIYF
>TRBJ1-2|NA|NA|TRBV2
TGTGCCAGCAGTGCACAGGCGCGACAATTGGGGGGCTACACCTTC
CASSAQARQLGGYTF
>TRBJ2-1|NA|TRBD2|TRBV5-1
TGCGCCAGCAGCTTGCAGGGACTAGCCCACAATGAGCAGTTCTTC
CASSLQGLAHNEQFF
>TRBJ2-7|NA|NA|TRBV5-5
TGTGCCAGCAGCTTCGGGCGGAACTACGAGCAGTACTTC
CASSFGRNYEQYF
>TRBJ2-1|NA|TRBD2|TRBV5-4
TGTGCCAGCAGCCCCGCCCGCGCGGGAGGGTACAATGAGCAGTTCTTC
CASSPARAGGYNEQFF